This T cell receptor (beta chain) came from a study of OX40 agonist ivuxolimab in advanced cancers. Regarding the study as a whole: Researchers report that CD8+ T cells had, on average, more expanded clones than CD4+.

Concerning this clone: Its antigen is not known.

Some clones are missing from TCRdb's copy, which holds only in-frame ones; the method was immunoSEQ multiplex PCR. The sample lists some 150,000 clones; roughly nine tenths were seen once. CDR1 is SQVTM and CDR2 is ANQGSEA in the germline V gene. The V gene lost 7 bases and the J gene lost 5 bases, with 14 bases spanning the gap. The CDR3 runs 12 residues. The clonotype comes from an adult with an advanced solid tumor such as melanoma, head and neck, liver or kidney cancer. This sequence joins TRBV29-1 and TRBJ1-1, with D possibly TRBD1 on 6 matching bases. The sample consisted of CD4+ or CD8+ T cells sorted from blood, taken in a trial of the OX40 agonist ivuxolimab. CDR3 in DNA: TGCAGCGGGGGAAGGGGGGGGACTGAAGCTTTCTTT. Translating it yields CSGGRGGTEAFF.